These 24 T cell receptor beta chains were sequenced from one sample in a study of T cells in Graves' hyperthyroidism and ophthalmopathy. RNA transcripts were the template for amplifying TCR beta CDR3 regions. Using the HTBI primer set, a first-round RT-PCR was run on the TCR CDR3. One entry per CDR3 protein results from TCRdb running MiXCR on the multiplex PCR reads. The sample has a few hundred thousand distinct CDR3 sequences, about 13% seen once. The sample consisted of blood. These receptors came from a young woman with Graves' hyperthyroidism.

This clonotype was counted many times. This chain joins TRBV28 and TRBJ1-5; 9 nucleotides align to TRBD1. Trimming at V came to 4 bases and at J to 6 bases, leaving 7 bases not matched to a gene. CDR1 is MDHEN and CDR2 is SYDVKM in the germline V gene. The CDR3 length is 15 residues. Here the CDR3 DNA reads TGTGCCAGCAGTTCCCAACAGGGGGCGGCTCAGCCCCAGCATTTT. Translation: CASSSQQGAAQPQHF. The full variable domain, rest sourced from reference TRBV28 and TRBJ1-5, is DVKVTQSSRYLVKRTGEKVFLECVQDMDHENMFWYRQDPGLGLRLIYFSYDVKMKEKGDIPEGYSVSREKKERFSLILESASTNQTSMYLCASSSQQGAAQPQHFGDGTRLSIL.

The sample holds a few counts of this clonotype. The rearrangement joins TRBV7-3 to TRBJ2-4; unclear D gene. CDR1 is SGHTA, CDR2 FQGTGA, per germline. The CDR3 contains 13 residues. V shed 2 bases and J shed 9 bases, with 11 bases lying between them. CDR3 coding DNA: TGTGCCAGCAGCTTAGAGGTATTTGGCATTCAGTACTTC. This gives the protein CASSLEVFGIQYF.

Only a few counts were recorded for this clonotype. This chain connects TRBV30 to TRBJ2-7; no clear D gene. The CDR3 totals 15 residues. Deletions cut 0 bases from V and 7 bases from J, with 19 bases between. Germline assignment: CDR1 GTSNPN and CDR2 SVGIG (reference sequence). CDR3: CAWSVYSVTYEEQYF. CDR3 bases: TGTGCCTGGAGTGTGTACAGTGTCACCTATGAGGAGCAGTACTTC.

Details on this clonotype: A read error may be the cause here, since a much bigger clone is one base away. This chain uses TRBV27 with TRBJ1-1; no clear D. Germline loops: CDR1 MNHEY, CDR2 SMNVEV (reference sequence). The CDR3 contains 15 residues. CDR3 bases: TGTGCCAGCATCCTCCGCCGGGGAGCGAACACTGAAACTTTCTTT. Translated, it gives CASILRRGANTETFF.

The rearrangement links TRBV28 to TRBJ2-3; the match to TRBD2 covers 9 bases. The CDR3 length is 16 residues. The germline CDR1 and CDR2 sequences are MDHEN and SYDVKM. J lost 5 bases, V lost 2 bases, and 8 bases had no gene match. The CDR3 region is CASSLASGRSLDTQYF. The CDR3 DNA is TGTGCCAGCAGTTTAGCCAGCGGGAGGAGTTTAGATACGCAGTATTTT.

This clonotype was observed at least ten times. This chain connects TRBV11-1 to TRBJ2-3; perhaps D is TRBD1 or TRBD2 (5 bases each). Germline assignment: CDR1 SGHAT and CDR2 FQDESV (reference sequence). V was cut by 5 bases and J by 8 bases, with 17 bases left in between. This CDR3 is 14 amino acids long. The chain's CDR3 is CASSPNGGFGTQYF. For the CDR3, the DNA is TGTGCCAGCAGCCCAAATGGGGGTTTTGGTACGCAGTATTTT.

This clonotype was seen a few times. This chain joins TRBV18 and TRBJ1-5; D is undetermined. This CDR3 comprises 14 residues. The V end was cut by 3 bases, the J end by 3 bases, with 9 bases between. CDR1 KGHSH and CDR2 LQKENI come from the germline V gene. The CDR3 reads CASSPEEYNQPQHF. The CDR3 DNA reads TGTGCCAGCTCACCGGAAGAATACAATCAGCCCCAGCATTTT.

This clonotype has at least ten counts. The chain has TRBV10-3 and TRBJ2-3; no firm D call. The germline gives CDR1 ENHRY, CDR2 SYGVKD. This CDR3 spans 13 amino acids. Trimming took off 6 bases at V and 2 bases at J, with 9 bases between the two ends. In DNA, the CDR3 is TGTGCCATCAGACCAGGCCTCACAGATACGCAGTATTTT. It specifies CAIRPGLTDTQYF.

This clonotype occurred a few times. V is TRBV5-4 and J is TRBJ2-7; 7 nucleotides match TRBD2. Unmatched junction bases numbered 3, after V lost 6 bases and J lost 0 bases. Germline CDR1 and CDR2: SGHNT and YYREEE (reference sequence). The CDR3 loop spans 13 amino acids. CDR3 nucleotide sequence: TGTGCCAGCACCGGGAGGAGCTCCTACGAGCAGTACTTC. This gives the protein CASTGRSSYEQYF.

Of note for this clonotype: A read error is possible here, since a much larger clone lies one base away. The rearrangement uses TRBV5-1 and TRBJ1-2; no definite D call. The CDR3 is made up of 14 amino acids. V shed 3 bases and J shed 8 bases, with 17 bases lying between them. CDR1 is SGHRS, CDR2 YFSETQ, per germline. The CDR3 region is CASSSDTLRKGYTF. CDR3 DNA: TGCGCCAGCAGCTCGGATACCCTTCGAAAGGGCTACACCTTC.

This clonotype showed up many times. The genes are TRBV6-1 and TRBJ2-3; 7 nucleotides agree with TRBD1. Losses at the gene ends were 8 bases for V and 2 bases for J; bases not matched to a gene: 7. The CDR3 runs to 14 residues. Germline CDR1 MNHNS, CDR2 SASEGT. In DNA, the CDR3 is TGTGCCAGCGGTGGTACAGGGGACACAGATACGCAGTATTTT. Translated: CASGGTGDTDTQYF.

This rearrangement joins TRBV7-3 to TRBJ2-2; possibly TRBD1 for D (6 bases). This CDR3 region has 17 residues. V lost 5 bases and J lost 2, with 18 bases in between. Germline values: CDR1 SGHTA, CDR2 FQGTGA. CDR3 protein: CASSRTADAVNTGELFF. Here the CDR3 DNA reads TGTGCCAGCAGCCGGACAGCCGACGCCGTTAACACCGGGGAGCTGTTTTTT.

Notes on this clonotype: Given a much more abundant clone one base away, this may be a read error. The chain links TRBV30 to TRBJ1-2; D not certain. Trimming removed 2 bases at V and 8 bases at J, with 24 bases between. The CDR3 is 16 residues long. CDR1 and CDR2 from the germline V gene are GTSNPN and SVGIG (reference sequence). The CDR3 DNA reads TGTGCCTGGAGTCCCTCGGGGAACGGTATTAGATCGGGCTACACCTTC. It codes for CAWSPSGNGIRSGYTF.

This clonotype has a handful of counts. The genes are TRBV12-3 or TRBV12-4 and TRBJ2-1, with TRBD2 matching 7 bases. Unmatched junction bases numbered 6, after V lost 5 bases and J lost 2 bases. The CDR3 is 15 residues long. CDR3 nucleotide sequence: TGTGCCAGCAGTCAACTAGCGCCAGCCTACAATGAGCAGTTCTTC. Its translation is CASSQLAPAYNEQFF.

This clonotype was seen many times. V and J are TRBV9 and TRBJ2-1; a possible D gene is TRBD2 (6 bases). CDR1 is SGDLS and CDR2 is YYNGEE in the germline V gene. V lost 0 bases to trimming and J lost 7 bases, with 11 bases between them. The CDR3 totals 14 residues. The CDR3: CASSVASSGNEQFF. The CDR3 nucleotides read TGTGCCAGCAGCGTAGCGAGTAGCGGTAATGAGCAGTTCTTC.

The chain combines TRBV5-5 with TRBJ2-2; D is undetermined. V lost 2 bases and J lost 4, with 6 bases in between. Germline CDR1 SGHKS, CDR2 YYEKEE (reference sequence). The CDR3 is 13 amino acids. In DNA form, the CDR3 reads TGTGCCAGCAGCTTTGTGTCCACCGGGGAGCTGTTTTTT. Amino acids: CASSFVSTGELFF. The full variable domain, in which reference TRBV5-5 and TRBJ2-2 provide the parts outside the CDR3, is DAGVTQSPTHLIKTRGQQVTLRCSPISGHKSVSWYQQVLGQGPQFIFQYYEKEERGRGNFPDRFSARQFPNYSSELNVNALLLGDSALYLCASSFVSTGELFFGEGSRLTVL.

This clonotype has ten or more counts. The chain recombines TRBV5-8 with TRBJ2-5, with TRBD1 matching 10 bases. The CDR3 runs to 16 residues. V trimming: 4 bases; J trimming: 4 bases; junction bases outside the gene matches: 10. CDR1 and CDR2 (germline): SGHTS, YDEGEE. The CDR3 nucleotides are TGTGCCAGCAGCCTCTACCCGACAGGGGGCGTAGAGACCCAGTACTTC. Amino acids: CASSLYPTGGVETQYF.

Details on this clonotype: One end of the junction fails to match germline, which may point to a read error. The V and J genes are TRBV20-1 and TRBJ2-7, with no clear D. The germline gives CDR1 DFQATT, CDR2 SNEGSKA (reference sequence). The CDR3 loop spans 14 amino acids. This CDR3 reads CSALGFRSSYGQYF. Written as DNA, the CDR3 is TGCAGTGCCCTCGGATTTAGGTCCTCCTACGGGCAGTACTTC.

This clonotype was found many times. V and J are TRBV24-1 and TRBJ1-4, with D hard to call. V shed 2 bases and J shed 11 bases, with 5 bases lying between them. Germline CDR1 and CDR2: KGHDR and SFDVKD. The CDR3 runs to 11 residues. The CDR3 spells CATSDSNKLFF. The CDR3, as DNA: TGTGCCACCAGTGATTCAAACAAACTGTTTTTT.

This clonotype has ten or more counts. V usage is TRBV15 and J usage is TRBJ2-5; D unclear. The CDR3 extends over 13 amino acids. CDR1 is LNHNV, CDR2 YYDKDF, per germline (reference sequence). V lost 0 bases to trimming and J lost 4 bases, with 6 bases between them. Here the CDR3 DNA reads TGTGCCACCAGCAGAGATAAAGGAGAGACCCAGTACTTC. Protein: CATSRDKGETQYF.

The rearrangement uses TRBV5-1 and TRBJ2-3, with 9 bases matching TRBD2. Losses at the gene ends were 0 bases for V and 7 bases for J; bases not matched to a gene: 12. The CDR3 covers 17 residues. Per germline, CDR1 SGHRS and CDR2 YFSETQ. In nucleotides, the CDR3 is TGCGCCAGCAGCTTGGGGGCTAGCGGGACTACCCCCCATACGCAGTATTTT. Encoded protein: CASSLGASGTTPHTQYF.

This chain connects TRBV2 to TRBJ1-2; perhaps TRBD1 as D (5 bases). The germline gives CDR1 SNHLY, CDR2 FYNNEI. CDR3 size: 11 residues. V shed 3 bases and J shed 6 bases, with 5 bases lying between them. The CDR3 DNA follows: TGTGCCAGCAGTGAGGGGGATGGCTACACCTTC. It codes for CASSEGDGYTF.

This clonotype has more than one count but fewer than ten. The CDR3 here is CASSSNRELGLYGYTF. The CDR3 DNA is TGTGCCAGCAGTTCAAACCGGGAGTTGGGCCTCTATGGCTACACCTTC. The chain combines TRBV12-3 or TRBV12-4 with TRBJ1-2; D not resolved. The CDR3 loop spans 16 amino acids. The ends were cut back, 4 bases at V and 4 bases at J, with 19 bases in the middle.

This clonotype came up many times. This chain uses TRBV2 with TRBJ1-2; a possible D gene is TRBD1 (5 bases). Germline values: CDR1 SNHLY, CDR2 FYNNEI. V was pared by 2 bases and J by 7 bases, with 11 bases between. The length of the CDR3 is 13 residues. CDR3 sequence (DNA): TGTGCCAGCAGTGAACGGGGCCAACGTGGCTACACCTTC. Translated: CASSERGQRGYTF.